The clone carrying this T cell receptor beta chain appeared a single time. The target antigen is unknown. Germline-derived CDR1 and CDR2 are SGHTA and FQGNSA. The V gene end was trimmed by 4 bases and the J gene end by 8 bases; junction bases not matched to a gene: 7. The CDR3 has 14 residues. The PCR made use of 60 Vbeta and 13 Jbeta primers. Produced via immunoSEQ multiplex PCR; TCRdb's table is partial and in-frame only. The data hold some 99,000 clones, with about 80% observed a single time. The data derive from a study of cytomegalovirus exposure and HLA in healthy donors. Study conclusions and caveats: The study designated roughly 160 TCR beta chains cytomegalovirus-associated.

Input material: PBMCs. The chain uses TRBV7-2 and TRBJ1-4; TRBD1 matches 7 bases. The sequence was collected from a man aged 35 to 55 in good health and CMV-seronegative. For the CDR3, the DNA is TGTGCCAGCAGCTACGGACAGGCTAGGGAAAAACTGTTTTTT. As protein: CASSYGQAREKLFF.